This TCR beta chain was documented in a study of shared clonotypes between healthy human individuals. Investigators divided CD4+ cells into CD45RA+ naive and CD45RA-negative memory subsets. Methods used by the authors: Filtering differed, since immunoSEQ gave only junction sequences and no quality scores. Measured with immunoSEQ multiplex PCR; TCRdb has only the in-frame clones, and not every one. V and J calls and clone size are those listed in that table; D and trimming were worked out from the DNA. The sample carries roughly 2.5 million clones, about 92% recorded once. V was clipped by 0 bases and J by 0 bases, with 7 bases between them. Germline loops: CDR1 SGHDT, CDR2 YYEEEE. The CDR3 is made up of 15 amino acids.

V usage is TRBV5-6 and J usage is TRBJ2-1; D is ambiguous. This receptor was obtained from a man aged 18 to 30 in good health. Sequenced material: naive CD4+ T cells sorted from blood. The subset denotes: CD45RA+ positively selected. The CDR3 spells CASSLGWSSYNEQFF. CDR3 coding DNA: TGTGCCAGCAGCTTGGGCTGGAGCTCCTACAATGAGCAGTTCTTC.